The clone carrying this TCR beta chain was found once. The antigen is undetermined. This sample was taken from a study of blood T cells in healthy people across ages. Study-wide results and limits: Older age went with lower TCR beta diversity per million T cells, in a roughly linear way.

Losses at the gene ends were 3 bases for V and 5 bases for J; bases not matched to a gene: 4. Germline-derived CDR1 and CDR2 are PRHDT and FYEKMQ (reference sequence). The CDR3 runs 14 residues. The authors ran a second PCR of roughly 6 to 12 cycles using a sample-barcoded 5' primer and a J-beta primer mix. MiXCR, applied by TCRdb to the 5' RACE reads, yields one record per CDR3 protein. Of roughly 680,000 distinct CDR3 sequences in the sample, over 40% were seen once. This TCR was recovered from a woman older than 75 in good health. This chain uses TRBV13 with TRBJ2-1; 7 positions match TRBD2. The sequenced sample was blood. The CDR3: CASSLRLADNEQFF. The CDR3 DNA reads as TGTGCCAGCAGCTTGAGACTAGCCGACAATGAGCAGTTCTTC.